These 25 T cell receptor beta chains share one sample of origin, sequenced in a study of blood T cell repertoires in COVID-19. Generated by immunoSEQ multiplex PCR, the TCRdb table keeps only in-frame clones and is missing some. The sample has a few hundred thousand clones, around 86% seen once. Source material: peripheral blood. Receptors originate from a woman aged 70-85 years with active or convalescent COVID-19.

The chain couples TRBV7-2 to TRBJ1-2; D perhaps matches TRBD1 (5 bases). CDR3 size: 14 residues. Germline loops: CDR1 SGHTA, CDR2 FQGNSA. V was clipped by 2 bases and J by 3 bases, with 10 bases between them. The CDR3 sequence: CASSLQGFYYGYTF. CDR3 in DNA: TGTGCCAGCAGCTTACAGGGTTTTTACTATGGCTACACCTTC.

The chain carries TRBV5-4 and TRBJ2-5; D not resolved. V was clipped by 2 bases and J by 2 bases, with 4 bases between them. The CDR3 runs to 12 residues. In germline, CDR1 is SGHNT, CDR2 YYREEE (reference sequence). The CDR3 sequence: CASSFPQETQYF. Written as DNA, the CDR3 is TGTGCCAGCAGCTTCCCTCAAGAGACCCAGTACTTC.

This clone was seen just once. The chain employs TRBV14 and TRBJ2-3; 9 positions match TRBD1. This CDR3 contains 17 residues. Unmatched junction bases numbered 7, after V lost 0 bases and J lost 3 bases. The germline CDR1 and CDR2 sequences are SGHDN and FVKESK. For the CDR3, the DNA is TGTGCCAGCAGCCAAGATTGGGGCGACAGGGGGACAGATACGCAGTATTTT. This translates into CASSQDWGDRGTDTQYF.

The V gene is TRBV11-2, the J gene TRBJ1-1; 11 bases match TRBD1. The CDR3 length is 13 residues. V trimming: 3 bases; J trimming: 12 bases; junction bases outside the gene matches: 6. Germline CDR1 SGHAT, CDR2 FQNNGV. CDR3 sequence (DNA): TGTGCCAGCAGCTTGGGACAGGGGGTGATGCCTTTCTTT. Amino acid sequence: CASSLGQGVMPFF.

This clone was found once. The chain uses TRBV6-5 and TRBJ2-5, with 7 positions matching TRBD1. This CDR3 comprises 15 residues. Trimming at V came to 6 bases and at J to 2 bases, leaving 9 bases not matched to a gene. Germline CDR1 reads MNHEY; CDR2 reads SVGAGI. DNA of the CDR3: TGTGCCAGCAGCGGGGTGAGGGGGCCACAAGAGACCCAGTACTTC. It codes for CASSGVRGPQETQYF.

J is TRBJ2-7 and V is TRBV4-1; 7 positions agree with TRBD1. CDR1 MGHRA and CDR2 YSYEKL come from the germline V gene. V lost 0 bases and J lost 1; bases outside the gene matches: 15. The length of the CDR3 is 19 residues. The CDR3 sequence is CASSQEAVSGTARSYEQYF. The CDR3 nucleotides read TGCGCCAGCAGCCAAGAAGCGGTTAGTGGGACAGCCCGTTCCTACGAGCAGTACTTC.

V gene TRBV3-1 (or the pseudogene TRBV3-2) combines with J gene TRBJ2-3; the match to TRBD2 covers 9 bases. Per germline, CDR1 LGHDT and CDR2 YNNKEL (reference sequence). This CDR3 comprises 16 residues. V gave up 3 bases and J gave up 2 bases; unmatched junction bases: 6. CDR3 amino acids: CASSQGGGANTDTQYF. DNA of the CDR3: TGTGCCAGCAGCCAGGGCGGGGGGGCCAACACAGATACGCAGTATTTT.

The chain joins TRBV11-2 to TRBJ2-3; 7 bases are a match to TRBD2. This CDR3 contains 15 residues. Trimming removed 2 bases from V and 2 bases from J; junction bases left unmatched: 4. CDR1 and CDR2 from the germline V gene are SGHAT and FQNNGV. The CDR3 nucleotides are TGTGCCAGCAGCTTAACGAGCGGGGTCACAGATACGCAGTATTTT. Translating it yields CASSLTSGVTDTQYF. The variable domain in full, completed from reference TRBV11-2 and TRBJ2-3, reads EAGVAQSPRYKIIEKRQSVAFWCNPISGHATLYWYQQILGQGPKLLIQFQNNGVVDDSQLPKDRFSAERLKGVDSTLKIQPAKLEDSAVYLCASSLTSGVTDTQYFGPGTRLTVL.

In this sample, this clone turned up once. The chain carries TRBV21-1 and TRBJ2-2; TRBD2, as called in the table, went unchecked against the DNA. TRBV21-1 is shown as a pseudogene. The CDR3 sequence is 14 residues long. The chain's CDR3 is CASGGASYPGELFF. The CDR3, as DNA: TGTGCCAGCGGCGGGGCCAGTTATCCCGGGGAGCTGTTTTTT.

V and J are TRBV5-4 and TRBJ2-3, with 8 bases that match TRBD1. The CDR3 spans 14 residues. Germline V gives CDR1 SGHNT, CDR2 YYREEE (reference sequence). The trim removed 4 bases at V and 4 bases at J, leaving 5 bases unmatched. In DNA, the CDR3 is TGTGCCAGCAGCCAGGGACAGGTACCAGATACGCAGTATTTT. This translates into CASSQGQVPDTQYF.

The chain joins TRBV7-9 to TRBJ1-5; TRBD1 is a possible D gene (5 bases). Germline CDR1 and CDR2: SEHNR and FQNEAQ (reference sequence). The CDR3 is 15 residues long. V shed 4 bases and J shed 10 bases, with 20 bases lying between them. CDR3 bases: TGTGCCAGCAGCTCGGGGGAAAAAGTAGCAGGCCCCCAGCATTTT. Protein: CASSSGEKVAGPQHF. The entire variable domain, with the rest obtained from reference TRBV7-9 and TRBJ1-5, is as follows: DTGVSQNPRHKITKRGQNVTFRCDPISEHNRLYWYRQTLGQGPEFLTYFQNEAQLEKSRLLSDRFSAERPKGSFSTLEIQRTEQGDSAMYLCASSSGEKVAGPQHFGDGTRLSIL.

This clone showed up just once. The chain is built from TRBV7-9 and TRBJ2-2; weak D call: TRBD2 (5 bases). The CDR3 length is 10 residues. Trimming removed 3 bases at V and 13 bases at J, with 6 bases between. Germline lookup yields CDR1 SEHNR and CDR2 FQNEAQ (reference sequence). The CDR3 sequence: CASSFEGLFF. The DNA for the CDR3 is TGTGCCAGCAGCTTTGAGGGGCTGTTTTTT.

This chain links TRBV27 with TRBJ1-2; D unresolved. The CDR3 is 13 residues long. V lost 5 bases and J 5 bases, leaving 12 bases between the germline ends. Germline V gene data show CDR1 as MNHEY and CDR2 as SMNVEV (reference sequence). CDR3 coding DNA: TGTGCCAGCAGTCGTAAGACGGGGTATGGCTACACCTTC. It is translated as CASSRKTGYGYTF.

This clone was counted a few times. This chain joins TRBV6-5 and TRBJ1-4; tentatively, D is TRBD1 (6 bases). This CDR3 has 14 residues. Deletions cut 4 bases from V and 3 bases from J, with 9 bases between. Germline V gene data show CDR1 as MNHEY and CDR2 as SVGAGI. The chain's CDR3 is CASSWGRANEKLFF. CDR3 sequence (DNA): TGTGCCAGCAGTTGGGGGCGGGCTAATGAAAAACTGTTTTTT.

V gene TRBV9 combines with J gene TRBJ2-5, with D possibly TRBD1 on 6 matching bases. CDR1 is SGDLS and CDR2 is YYNGEE in the germline V gene. Trimming left V 3 bases short and J 5 bases short, with 20 bases between. The CDR3 covers 16 residues. The CDR3 loop reads CASSEGDIQFKETQYF. In DNA form, the CDR3 reads TGTGCCAGCAGCGAGGGGGACATACAATTCAAGGAGACCCAGTACTTC.

For the CDR3, the DNA is TGTGCCAGCAGCCTTGACTGGAATGAGCAGTTCTTC. Amino acids: CASSLDWNEQFF. J is TRBJ2-1 and V is TRBV7-9; no firm D call. Germline values: CDR1 SEHNR, CDR2 FQNEAQ (reference sequence). This CDR3 is built from 12 residues. V lost 5 bases, J lost 7 bases, and 9 bases lay in between.

The rearrangement links TRBV27 to TRBJ1-2; TRBD1 agrees at 10 bases. The CDR3 runs 15 residues. Germline loops: CDR1 MNHEY, CDR2 SMNVEV (reference sequence). J lost 4 bases, V lost 4 bases, and 6 bases had no gene match. The CDR3 DNA reads as TGTGCCAGCAGTTCCTCCGGGACAGGGGCCTATGGCTACACCTTC. Protein product: CASSSSGTGAYGYTF.

The chain couples TRBV3-1 (or the pseudogene TRBV3-2) to TRBJ2-5; 8 nucleotides align to TRBD2. The V and J ends lost 0 bases and 5 bases, in that order; junction bases with no gene match: 2. CDR1 LGHDT and CDR2 YNNKEL come from the germline V gene (reference sequence). CDR3 length equals 14 residues. Written as DNA, the CDR3 is TGTGCCAGCAGCCAAGACCGGGGGGGGGAGACCCAGTACTTC. It specifies CASSQDRGGETQYF.

For this clone: One end of the junction does not line up with germline, which may come from a read error. This sequence joins TRBV7-2 and TRBJ2-7, with 7 bases fitting TRBD2. The CDR3 length is 13 residues. Per the germline V gene, CDR1 is SGHTA and CDR2 is FQGNSA. The CDR3 reads CATSGAPSYEQYF. The CDR3 nucleotides read TGTGCCACCAGCGGGGCACCGTCCTACGAGCAGTACTTC.

This chain joins TRBV25-1 and TRBJ1-2; D remains ambiguous. The CDR3 is 15 residues long. Germline V lookup: CDR1 MGHDK, CDR2 SYGVNS. Trimming took off 3 bases at V and 4 bases at J, with 15 bases between the two ends. CDR3 loop: CASSDASGGSYGYTF. The DNA for the CDR3 is TGTGCCAGCAGTGACGCCTCAGGAGGGAGCTATGGCTACACCTTC.

The genes are TRBV5-1 and TRBJ2-5, with a possible D match to TRBD1 (5 bases). Germline CDR1 reads SGHRS; CDR2 reads YFSETQ. The CDR3 is 14 amino acids. V lost 0 bases and J lost 4, with 10 bases in between. The CDR3, as DNA: TGCGCCAGCAGCTTGGTTGCAGGGCCAGAGACCCAGTACTTC. Protein sequence: CASSLVAGPETQYF.

The genes are TRBV29-1 and TRBJ2-1, with a possible D match to TRBD2 (5 bases). The CDR3 loop spans 12 amino acids. CDR1 SQVTM and CDR2 ANQGSEA come from the germline V gene. Trimming took 4 bases from V and 8 from J, leaving 12 bases between them. CDR3 in DNA: TGCAGCGTTGGAGGGCCTGGGGATGAGCAGTTCTTC. Encoded protein: CSVGGPGDEQFF.

This clone was seen only once. This rearrangement joins TRBV10-3 to TRBJ2-1, with a weak D call TRBD1 (6 bases). This CDR3 is 17 amino acids long. CDR1 ENHRY and CDR2 SYGVKD come from the germline V gene. Trimming pared 6 bases from V and 2 bases from J, leaving 20 bases between. The chain's CDR3 is CAIRGAQGERAYNEQFF. CDR3 sequence (DNA): TGTGCCATCAGGGGGGCACAGGGAGAAAGGGCCTACAATGAGCAGTTCTTC.

V usage is TRBV5-1 and J usage is TRBJ2-1; 12 nucleotides line up with TRBD2. In germline, CDR1 is SGHRS, CDR2 YFSETQ. This CDR3 has 17 residues. Unmatched junction bases numbered 5, after V lost 4 bases and J lost 0 bases. CDR3 sequence reads: CASSHRTSGNSYNEQFF. The CDR3 DNA sequence: TGCGCCAGCAGCCATAGGACTAGCGGGAACTCCTACAATGAGCAGTTCTTC.

J is TRBJ1-1 and V is TRBV19, with a possible D match to TRBD1 (6 bases). The CDR3 runs to 16 residues. Trimming left V 4 bases short and J 1 base short, with 16 bases between. The germline V gene has CDR1 LNHDA and CDR2 SQIVND (reference sequence). The CDR3 DNA follows: TGTGCCAGTAGTACTACAGGGATAGGCTCGAACACTGAAGCTTTCTTT. It is translated as CASSTTGIGSNTEAFF. Based on the CDR3 plus reference TRBV19 and TRBJ1-1, the full variable domain is DGGITQSPKYLFRKEGQNVTLSCEQNLNHDAMYWYRQDPGQGLRLIYYSQIVNDFQKGDIAEGYSVSREKKESFPLTVTSAQKNPTAFYLCASSTTGIGSNTEAFFGQGTRLTVV.